This T cell receptor beta chain was profiled in a study of human T cells and chemical hapten exposure. Findings and caveats of the study: The donor cohort had alopecia, so its immune response may not match that of healthy people.

Time point indicated: pre-sensitization, week 0. The treatment here: therapeutic diphenylcyclopropenone sensitization with weekly scalp DPC. Before extraction, the whole blood was not fractionated, and total RNA was taken from it. The drawing of blood occurred before each patch test was applied. Germline assignment: CDR1 GTSNPN and CDR2 SVGIG (reference sequence). The CDR3 runs to 12 residues. Trimming cost V 0 bases and J 9 bases; bases outside gene matches: 3. Individual cDNA molecules in this library carried unique molecular identifiers. TCRdb reprocessed the RACE reads via MiXCR and lists one record per CDR3 protein. The sample consists of over 50,000 distinct CDR3 sequences, roughly 9% of them appearing once. As to this clonotype: Its antigen is not known.

The chain is built from TRBV30 and TRBJ2-3; 7 bases map to TRBD2. The sample here was whole blood, taken in connection with sensitization to the hapten diphenylcyclopropenone (DPC). The origin of this receptor is a woman younger than 45 with alopecia areata. Some clones in this sample may be carry-over from other donors' samples. CDR3: CAWSVTSETQYF. In DNA, the CDR3 is TGTGCCTGGAGTGTAACTAGCGAGACGCAGTATTTT.